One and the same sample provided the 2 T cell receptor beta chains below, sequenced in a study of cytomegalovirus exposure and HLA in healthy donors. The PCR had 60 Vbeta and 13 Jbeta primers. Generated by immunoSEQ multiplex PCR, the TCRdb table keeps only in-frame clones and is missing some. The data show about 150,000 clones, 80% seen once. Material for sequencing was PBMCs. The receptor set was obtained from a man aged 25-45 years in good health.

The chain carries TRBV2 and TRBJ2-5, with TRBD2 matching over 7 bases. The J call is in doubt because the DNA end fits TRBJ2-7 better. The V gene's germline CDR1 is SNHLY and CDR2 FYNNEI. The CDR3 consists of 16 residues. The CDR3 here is CASSEWRESRLREQYF. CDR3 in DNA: TGTGCCAGCAGTGAGTGGCGGGAGAGCCGGCTTCGCGAGCAGTACTTC.

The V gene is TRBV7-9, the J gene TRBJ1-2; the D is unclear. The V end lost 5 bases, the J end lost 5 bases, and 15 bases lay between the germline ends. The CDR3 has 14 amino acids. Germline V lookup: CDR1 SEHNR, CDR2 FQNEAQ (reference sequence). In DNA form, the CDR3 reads TGTGCCAGCAGCCTCCCCGACATCCAGTATGGCTACACCTTC. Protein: CASSLPDIQYGYTF.